The present entry profiles one T cell receptor (beta chain) with its context. Time point denoted: sample taken at primary tumor resection. The donors comprised about 70 untreated early-stage non-small cell lung cancer patients. No cell sorting; template was whole RNA from tumor, lung tissue or PBMC. These data are taken from a study of spatial heterogeneity in lung cancer. Study information: Alpha-chain sequences were consistently detected in smaller numbers than beta-chain sequences. In the raw reads, each unique TCR and UMI combination was present more than ten times on average.

Trimming cost V 5 bases and J 3 bases, with 11 bases left between them. The CDR3 runs to 13 residues. TCRdb re-called the 5' RACE reads through MiXCR, storing one row per CDR3 protein. The repertoire consists of about 1,500 distinct CDR3 sequences, with 13% occurring once and the leading ten covering around 17%. This specimen was normal lung tissue next to the tumor, taken at surgery. This sequence originates from a male donor with early-stage non-small cell lung cancer. This sequence joins TRBV12-3 or TRBV12-4 and TRBJ2-7; D perhaps matches TRBD2 (6 bases). CDR3 DNA: TGTGCCAGCAGTCCGTCGACTAGCTACGAGCAGTACTTC. Amino acids: CASSPSTSYEQYF.